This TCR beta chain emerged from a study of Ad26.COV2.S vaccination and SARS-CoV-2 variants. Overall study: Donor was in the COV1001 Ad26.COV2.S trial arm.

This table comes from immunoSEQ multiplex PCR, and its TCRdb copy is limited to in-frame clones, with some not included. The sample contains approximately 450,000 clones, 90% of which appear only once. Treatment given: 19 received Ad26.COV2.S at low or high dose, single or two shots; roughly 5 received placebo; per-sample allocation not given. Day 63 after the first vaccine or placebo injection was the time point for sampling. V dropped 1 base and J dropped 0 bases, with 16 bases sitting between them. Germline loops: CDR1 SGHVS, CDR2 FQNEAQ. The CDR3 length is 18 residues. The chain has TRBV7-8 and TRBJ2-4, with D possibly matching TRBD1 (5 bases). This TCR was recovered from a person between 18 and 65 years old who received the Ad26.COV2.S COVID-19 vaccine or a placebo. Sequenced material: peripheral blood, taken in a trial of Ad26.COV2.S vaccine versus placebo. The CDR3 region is CASSLGPGRGLAKNIQYF. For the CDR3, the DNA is TGTGCCAGCAGCTTAGGCCCTGGAAGGGGCCTAGCCAAAAACATTCAGTACTTC.